The 29 T cell receptor beta chains below all came from one sample that was sequenced in a study of T cell repertoires in cytomegalovirus infection. TCRdb independently ran MiXCR on the reads; one entry per CDR3 protein. The data show 150,000 to 200,000 distinct CDR3 sequences, 28% seen once. The sequenced sample consisted of PBMCs. The source is a human donor in good health (CMV status not recorded). Some clones in this sample may be carry-over from other donors' samples.

This chain uses TRBV7-2 with TRBJ1-1, with TRBD1 identical over 8 bases. The CDR3 sequence is 16 residues long. The V gene end was trimmed by 0 bases and the J gene end by 3 bases; junction bases not matched to a gene: 6. Germline V gene sequence: CDR1 SGHTA, CDR2 FQGNSA. The CDR3 DNA sequence: TGTGCCAGCAGCTTAGCAAAGGACAGGGAGGACACTGAAGCTTTCTTT. Residues: CASSLAKDREDTEAFF.

At least ten counts were recorded for this clonotype. The chain joins TRBV7-6 to TRBJ1-4; possibly TRBD1 for D (5 bases). V was pared by 2 bases and J by 8 bases, with 6 bases between. Per germline, CDR1 SGHVS and CDR2 FNYEAQ. This CDR3 has 12 amino acids. This chain's CDR3 is CASSLYREKLFF. DNA of the CDR3: TGTGCCAGCAGCTTATACAGGGAAAAACTGTTTTTT.

The chain has TRBV3-1 and TRBJ2-5, with unresolved D. This CDR3 has 14 residues. The germline CDR1 and CDR2 sequences are LGHDT and YNNKEL (reference sequence). Trimming took off 0 bases at V and 1 base at J, with 6 bases between the two ends. The CDR3 protein is CASSQDSVQETQYF. The CDR3 nucleotides are TGTGCCAGCAGCCAAGATTCAGTCCAAGAGACCCAGTACTTC.

This clonotype was counted between two and nine times. The chain recombines TRBV5-1 with TRBJ1-1; perhaps TRBD1 as D (5 bases). The CDR3 totals 15 residues. V lost 6 bases and J lost 4, with 19 bases in between. The V gene's germline CDR1 is SGHRS and CDR2 YFSETQ. For the CDR3, the DNA is TGCGCCAGCATGGAGGTTTCAGGGAGTATCACTGAAGCTTTCTTT. Translation: CASMEVSGSITEAFF.

CDR3 coding DNA: TGTGCCAGCAGCTTGTTAGCCGGGGAGCTGTTTTTT. This sequence encodes CASSLLAGELFF. V and J are TRBV5-4 and TRBJ2-2; D gene ambiguous. The CDR3 totals 12 residues. V was clipped by 1 base and J by 6 bases, with 4 bases between them. Germline V CDR1 and CDR2: SGHNT, YYREEE (reference sequence).

The rearrangement joins TRBV29-1 to TRBJ1-2; possibly TRBD1 for D (5 bases). This CDR3 contains 12 residues. The V gene's germline CDR1 is SQVTM and CDR2 ANQGSEA. Trimming shortened V by 5 bases and J by 8 bases, and 15 bases separated the two germline ends. The CDR3 protein is CSVLGGRGGYTF. In DNA form, the CDR3 reads TGCAGCGTTCTCGGGGGTAGGGGCGGCTACACCTTC.

This chain connects TRBV11-2 to TRBJ2-1; TRBD2 matches at 11 bases. TRBJ2-7 explains the end of the DNA better; the J call may be wrong. CDR3 length: 16 residues. Germline V gene sequence: CDR1 SGHAT, CDR2 FQNNGV. CDR3: CASSADLAGGYNEQYF. CDR3 DNA sequence: TGTGCCAGCAGCGCCGACCTAGCGGGGGGCTACAATGAGCAGTACTTC.

The genes are TRBV25-1 and TRBJ1-2; D may be TRBD1 (5 bases). The CDR3 is 13 residues long. V lost 2 bases and J lost 7, with 11 bases in between. The germline gives CDR1 MGHDK, CDR2 SYGVNS. CDR3 sequence: CASSERGWSGYTF. The CDR3 DNA is TGTGCCAGCAGTGAAAGGGGTTGGTCTGGCTACACCTTC.

This clonotype was detected once. The V gene is TRBV6-2 or TRBV6-3, the J gene TRBJ1-1, with D unclear. Germline-derived CDR1 and CDR2 are MNHEY and SVGEGT. CDR3 size: 13 residues. The V and J ends lost 4 bases and 5 bases respectively, with 11 bases between them. DNA for the CDR3: TGTGCCAGCAGTTCCCTTGTAGGGACTGAAGCTTTCTTT. Its translation is CASSSLVGTEAFF.

This clonotype showed up just once. V and J are TRBV20-1 and TRBJ2-3; 8 bases line up with TRBD2. The CDR3 is 15 amino acids. The germline V gene encodes CDR1 DFQATT and CDR2 SNEGSKA (reference sequence). Trimming removed 5 bases from V and 6 bases from J; junction bases left unmatched: 13. In DNA form, the CDR3 reads TGCAGTGCTTTACCTGGGACTAGGCAGATGGATACGCAGTATTTT. This encodes CSALPGTRQMDTQYF.

This chain links TRBV5-5 with TRBJ2-5, with a possible D match to TRBD1 (6 bases). The V and J ends lost 0 bases and 4 bases respectively, with 13 bases between them. CDR3 length: 15 amino acids. Germline CDR1 and CDR2: SGHKS and YYEKEE (reference sequence). CDR3 in DNA: TGTGCCAGCAGCTTGGTGGGGGCCGGAGGAGAGACCCAGTACTTC. Translated: CASSLVGAGGETQYF. The full variable domain, rest sourced from reference TRBV5-5 and TRBJ2-5, is DAGVTQSPTHLIKTRGQQVTLRCSPISGHKSVSWYQQVLGQGPQFIFQYYEKEERGRGNFPDRFSARQFPNYSSELNVNALLLGDSALYLCASSLVGAGGETQYFGPGTRLLVL.

The CDR3 sequence: CASSAQGATYEQYF. For the CDR3, the DNA is TGTGCCAGCAGCGCACAGGGTGCCACCTACGAGCAGTACTTC. The J gene is TRBJ2-7, the V gene TRBV7-2, with a possible D match to TRBD1 (6 bases). The CDR3 spans 14 residues. Trimming removed 5 bases at V and 2 bases at J, with 13 bases between. In germline, CDR1 is SGHTA, CDR2 FQGNSA. Filled out from reference TRBV7-2 and TRBJ2-7, the complete variable domain reads GAGVSQSPSNKVTEKGKDVELRCDPISGHTALYWYRQSLGQGLEFLIYFQGNSAPDKSGLPSDRFSAERTGGSVSTLTIQRTQQEDSAVYLCASSAQGATYEQYFGPGTRLTVT.

CDR3 sequence (DNA): TGCAGTGCTAGCATCCCAGGGACGAGATACGAGCAGTACTTC. This gives the protein CSASIPGTRYEQYF. V and J are TRBV20-1 and TRBJ2-7; D possibly matches TRBD1 or TRBD2 (5 bases each). Trimming took 3 bases from V and 4 from J, leaving 16 bases between them. The CDR3 covers 14 residues. Germline loops: CDR1 DFQATT, CDR2 SNEGSKA (reference sequence).

This chain connects TRBV6-2 or TRBV6-3 to TRBJ2-2, with 7 bases identical to TRBD1. Per the germline V gene, CDR1 is MNHEY and CDR2 is SVGEGT. The CDR3 has 16 amino acids. Germline trimming cut 6 bases from V and 3 bases from J; bases unmatched to any gene: 10. CDR3 DNA: TGTGCCAGCAGGGACCTGACAGGGTCGGACACCGGGGAGCTGTTTTTT. This encodes CASRDLTGSDTGELFF.

The V call is TRBV20-1, the J call TRBJ2-1; 10 nucleotides line up with TRBD2. In germline, CDR1 is DFQATT, CDR2 SNEGSKA (reference sequence). V gave up 4 bases and J gave up 5 bases; unmatched junction bases: 11. The CDR3 runs 16 residues. The CDR3 reads CSAIYPSGGRDNEQFF. In DNA, the CDR3 is TGCAGTGCTATATACCCTAGCGGGGGCCGGGACAATGAGCAGTTCTTC.

The V call is TRBV20-1, the J call TRBJ2-1; D possibly uses TRBD1 or TRBD2 (6 bases each). CDR3 size: 15 residues. The germline CDR1 and CDR2 sequences are DFQATT and SNEGSKA (reference sequence). Trimming shortened V by 4 bases and J by 1 base, and 14 bases separated the two germline ends. CDR3 sequence (DNA): TGCAGTGCTAACAGGGAGGAAGGGTCCTACAATGAGCAGTTCTTC. This encodes CSANREEGSYNEQFF.

This clonotype occurred a few times. The CDR3 coding sequence is TGTGCCAGCAGCTCTTTAGCGGGGGGGCGCACAGATACGCAGTATTTT. As protein: CASSSLAGGRTDTQYF. This chain connects TRBV7-6 to TRBJ2-3, with TRBD2 matching 11 bases. The junction had 4 bases not matched to a gene; V was cut back by 4 bases and J by 1 base. The CDR3 contains 16 residues. From germline, CDR1 is SGHVS and CDR2 FNYEAQ.

V gene TRBV11-2 combines with J gene TRBJ1-4, with D unclear. This CDR3 has 15 residues. Germline CDR1 SGHAT, CDR2 FQNNGV. V lost 0 bases to trimming and J lost 8 bases, with 13 bases between them. The CDR3 DNA follows: TGTGCCAGCAGCTTAGACAGCCCCTCTTGGGAAAAACTGTTTTTT. It encodes CASSLDSPSWEKLFF.

The genes are TRBV7-2 and TRBJ1-2; TRBD1 is a possible D gene (5 bases). CDR3 length: 13 amino acids. CDR1 and CDR2 (germline): SGHTA, FQGNSA. V was clipped by 5 bases and J by 12 bases, with 19 bases between them. This CDR3 reads CASSGPGVRTNTF. The CDR3, as DNA: TGTGCCAGCAGCGGGCCGGGGGTCAGAACCAACACCTTC.

The chain recombines TRBV5-5 with TRBJ2-3; the match to TRBD2 covers 8 bases. The V gene end was trimmed by 4 bases and the J gene end by 6 bases; junction bases not matched to a gene: 7. Germline CDR1 SGHKS, CDR2 YYEKEE (reference sequence). The CDR3 has 14 residues. In nucleotides, the CDR3 is TGTGCCAGCAGCCCTCAGGGCGGGAGGGATACGCAGTATTTT. Translated, it gives CASSPQGGRDTQYF.

In this sample, this clonotype turned up many times. The gene calls are TRBV28 and TRBJ2-2, with 12 bases matching TRBD2. V shed 8 bases, J shed 7 bases, and the junction held 2 bases outside the gene matches. Germline assignment: CDR1 MDHEN and CDR2 SYDVKM. This CDR3 has 13 residues. In DNA form, the CDR3 reads TGTGCCAGCGGGACTAGCGGGTTCGGGGAGCTGTTTTTT. Encoded protein: CASGTSGFGELFF.

The CDR3 loop reads CSAREQINQPQHF. Here the CDR3 DNA reads TGCAGTGCTAGAGAGCAGATTAATCAGCCCCAGCATTTT. The chain uses TRBV20-1 and TRBJ1-5; D unresolved. The ends were cut back, 0 bases at V and 4 bases at J, with 7 bases in the middle. Per the germline V gene, CDR1 is DFQATT and CDR2 is SNEGSKA (reference sequence). CDR3 size: 13 residues.

J is TRBJ2-5 and V is TRBV25-1; D might be TRBD1 (6 bases). The V gene lost 7 bases and the J gene lost 3 bases, with 12 bases spanning the gap. The CDR3 is 13 residues long. Germline V CDR1 and CDR2: MGHDK, SYGVNS. CDR3 nucleotides: TGTGCCAGCAACCTACCAGGGGAAGAGACCCAGTACTTC. Protein product: CASNLPGEETQYF.

The sample holds a few counts of this clonotype. This rearrangement joins TRBV3-1 to TRBJ2-2; weak D call: TRBD2 (5 bases). Trimming removed 4 bases at V and 6 bases at J, with 12 bases between. The CDR3 has 14 amino acids. CDR1 is LGHDT, CDR2 YNNKEL, per germline (reference sequence). CDR3 amino acids: CASSLNAGAGELFF. As DNA, the CDR3 is TGTGCCAGCAGCCTCAACGCGGGCGCCGGGGAGCTGTTTTTT.

This chain connects TRBV5-1 to TRBJ1-1; D is undetermined. The CDR3 loop spans 16 amino acids. Germline CDR1 and CDR2: SGHRS and YFSETQ. V lost 0 bases, J lost 2 bases, and 14 bases lay in between. Written as DNA, the CDR3 is TGCGCCAGCAGCTTGGGGTCCGGCCCGACAAACACTGAAGCTTTCTTT. The encoded protein is CASSLGSGPTNTEAFF.

Details on this clonotype: A much larger clone differs by one base, so this may be a read error. The chain joins TRBV7-2 to TRBJ2-7; D is uncertain. The CDR3 is 13 amino acids. Germline V CDR1 and CDR2: SGHTA, FQGNSA. The CDR3 reads CARSLVSDYEQYF. Written as DNA, the CDR3 is TGTGCCCGCAGCTTAGTATCCGACTACGAGCAGTACTTC.

The chain combines TRBV6-5 with TRBJ2-7, with TRBD1 identical over 10 bases. Germline V gene sequence: CDR1 MNHEY, CDR2 SVGAGI. This CDR3 is 16 amino acids long. J gave up 5 bases and V 5 bases, and 12 bases lay outside the gene matches. The CDR3 spells CASSHLPGTGVNEQYF. The DNA of the CDR3 is TGTGCCAGCAGTCACCTACCCGGGACAGGGGTGAACGAGCAGTACTTC.

V usage is TRBV11-2 and J usage is TRBJ2-1, with TRBD2 as a possible D gene (5 bases). Germline lookup yields CDR1 SGHAT and CDR2 FQNNGV. The CDR3 has 13 amino acids. Trimming removed 3 bases from V and 6 bases from J, with 9 bases in between. This CDR3 is CASSFIGSNEQFF. CDR3 DNA sequence: TGTGCCAGCAGCTTCATAGGGAGCAATGAGCAGTTCTTC.

This clonotype was counted between two and nine times. The rearrangement links TRBV5-8 to TRBJ2-3, with 12 bases lining up with TRBD2. Trimming cost V 0 bases and J 0 bases; bases outside gene matches: 5. The CDR3 is 18 residues long. CDR1 is SGHTS and CDR2 is YDEGEE in the germline V gene. The CDR3 sequence is CASSLEGLAGPSTDTQYF. CDR3 nucleotide sequence: TGTGCCAGCAGCTTGGAGGGACTAGCGGGCCCCAGCACAGATACGCAGTATTTT.